This T cell receptor beta chain was recovered during a study of prognosis after radiotherapy for stage I lung cancer. Findings and caveats of the study: Among patients who developed distant metastases, Shannon entropy after stereotactic body radiation therapy was lower. Unique TCR clone counts went down once patients had stereotactic body radiation therapy, median roughly 9,300 versus 7,200.

Two rounds of multiplex PCR amplified TCR beta CDR3 from genomic DNA. The first round of PCR was done with primers that matched each TRBV and TRBJ gene. TCRdb processed the multiplex PCR reads anew with MiXCR; each CDR3 protein has one entry. The data hold 25,000 to 35,000 distinct CDR3 sequences, with 40% to 60% observed a single time. Peripheral blood, around 6.4 milliliters per draw, was collected at each of two time points. This clonotype showed up just once. Its antigen is not identified. The sequence was collected from a donor aged 50 or older with non-small cell lung cancer. Specimen: PBMCs, collected before or after stereotactic body radiation therapy (not recorded which).

CDR3 DNA sequence: TGCAGTGCTAGCCAGGGACAGAGCACCATGGACACTGAAGCTTTCTTT. Its protein product is CSASQGQSTMDTEAFF. The chain employs TRBV20-1 and TRBJ1-1; 7 nucleotides match TRBD1. The germline V gene has CDR1 DFQATT and CDR2 SNEGSKA (reference sequence). V shed 3 bases, J shed 3 bases, and the junction held 13 bases outside the gene matches. This CDR3 has 16 residues.